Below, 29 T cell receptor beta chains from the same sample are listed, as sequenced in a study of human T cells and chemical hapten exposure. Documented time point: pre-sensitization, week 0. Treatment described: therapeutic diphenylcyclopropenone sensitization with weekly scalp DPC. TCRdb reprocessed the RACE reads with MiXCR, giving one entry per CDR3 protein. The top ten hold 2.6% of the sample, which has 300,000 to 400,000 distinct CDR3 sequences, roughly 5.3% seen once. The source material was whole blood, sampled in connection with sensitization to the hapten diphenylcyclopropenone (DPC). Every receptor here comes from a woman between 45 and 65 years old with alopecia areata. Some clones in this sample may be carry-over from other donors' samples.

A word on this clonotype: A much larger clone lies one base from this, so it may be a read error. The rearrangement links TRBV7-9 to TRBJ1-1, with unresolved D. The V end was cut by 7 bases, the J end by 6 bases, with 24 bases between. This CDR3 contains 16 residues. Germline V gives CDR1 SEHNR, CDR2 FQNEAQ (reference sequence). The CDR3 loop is CASTPFPRRENAEAFF. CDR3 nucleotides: TGTGCCAGCACCCCCTTTCCGCGGCGGGAAAACGCTGAAGCTTTCTTT.

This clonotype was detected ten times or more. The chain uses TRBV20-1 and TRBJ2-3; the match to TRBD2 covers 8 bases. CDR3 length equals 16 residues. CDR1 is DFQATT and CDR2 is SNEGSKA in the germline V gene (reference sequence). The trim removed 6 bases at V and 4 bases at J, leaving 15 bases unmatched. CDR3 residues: CSAISLGLAGADTQYF. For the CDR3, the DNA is TGCAGTGCCATTAGTTTAGGACTAGCAGGGGCAGATACGCAGTATTTT.

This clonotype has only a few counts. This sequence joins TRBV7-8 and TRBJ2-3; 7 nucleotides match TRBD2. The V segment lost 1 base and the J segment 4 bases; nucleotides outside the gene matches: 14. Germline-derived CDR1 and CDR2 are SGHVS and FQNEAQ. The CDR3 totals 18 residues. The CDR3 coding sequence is TGTGCCAGCAGCTTAGAGAATGGGCGGGGGAGTAGGGCAGATACGCAGTATTTT. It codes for CASSLENGRGSRADTQYF.

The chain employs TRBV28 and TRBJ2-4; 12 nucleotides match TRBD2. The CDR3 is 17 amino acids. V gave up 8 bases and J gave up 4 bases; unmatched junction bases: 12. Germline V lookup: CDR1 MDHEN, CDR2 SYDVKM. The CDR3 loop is CASVGPSGRAVKNIQYF. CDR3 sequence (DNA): TGTGCCAGCGTGGGGCCTAGCGGGAGGGCCGTGAAAAACATTCAGTACTTC.

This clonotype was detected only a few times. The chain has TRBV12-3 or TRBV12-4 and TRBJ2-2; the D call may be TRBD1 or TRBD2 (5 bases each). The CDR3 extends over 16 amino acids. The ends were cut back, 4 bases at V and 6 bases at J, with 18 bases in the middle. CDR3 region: CASSSSGTTAAGELFF. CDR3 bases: TGTGCCAGCAGTTCATCCGGGACCACCGCCGCCGGGGAGCTGTTTTTT.

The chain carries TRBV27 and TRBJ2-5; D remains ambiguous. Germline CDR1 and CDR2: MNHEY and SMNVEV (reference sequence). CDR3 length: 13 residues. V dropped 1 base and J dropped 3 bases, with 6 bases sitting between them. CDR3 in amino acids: CASSLYHEETQYF. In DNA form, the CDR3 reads TGTGCCAGCAGTTTATATCATGAAGAGACCCAGTACTTC.

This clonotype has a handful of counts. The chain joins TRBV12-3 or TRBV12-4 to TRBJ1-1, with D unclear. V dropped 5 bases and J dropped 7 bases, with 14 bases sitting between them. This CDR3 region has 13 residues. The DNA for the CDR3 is TGTGCCAGCAGTCCCGCCCTCGGGGTTGAAGCTTTCTTT. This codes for CASSPALGVEAFF.

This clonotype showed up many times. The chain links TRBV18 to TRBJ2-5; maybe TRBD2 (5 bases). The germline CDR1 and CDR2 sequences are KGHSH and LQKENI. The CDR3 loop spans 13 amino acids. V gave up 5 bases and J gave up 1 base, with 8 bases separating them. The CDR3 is CASSIGVQETQYF. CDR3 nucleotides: TGTGCCAGCTCAATCGGGGTCCAAGAGACCCAGTACTTC.

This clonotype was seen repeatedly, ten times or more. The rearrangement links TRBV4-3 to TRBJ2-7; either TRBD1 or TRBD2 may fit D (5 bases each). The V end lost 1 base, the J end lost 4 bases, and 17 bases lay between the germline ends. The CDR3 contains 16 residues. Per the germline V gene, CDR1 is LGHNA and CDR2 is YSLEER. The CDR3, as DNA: TGCGCCAGCAGCCAAGGGGACCTGAGAAGAGGGTACGAGCAGTACTTC. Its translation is CASSQGDLRRGYEQYF.

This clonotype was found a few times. CDR3 sequence (DNA): TGTGCCAGCAGCCCTCTGACAGTCTCTGGAAACACCATATATTTT. This encodes CASSPLTVSGNTIYF. The V call is TRBV28, the J call TRBJ1-3; a possible D gene is TRBD1 (5 bases). V shed 6 bases and J shed 0 bases, with 12 bases lying between them. Germline assignment: CDR1 MDHEN and CDR2 SYDVKM. The CDR3 contains 15 residues. The full variable domain, its missing parts supplied by reference TRBV28 and TRBJ1-3, is DVKVTQSSRYLVKRTGEKVFLECVQDMDHENMFWYRQDPGLGLRLIYFSYDVKMKEKGDIPEGYSVSREKKERFSLILESASTNQTSMYLCASSPLTVSGNTIYFGEGSWLTVV.

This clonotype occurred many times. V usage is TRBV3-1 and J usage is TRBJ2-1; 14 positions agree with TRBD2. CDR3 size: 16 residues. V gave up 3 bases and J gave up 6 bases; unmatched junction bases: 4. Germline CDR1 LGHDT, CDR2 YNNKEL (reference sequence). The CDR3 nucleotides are TGTGCCAGCAGCCAGGCGACTAGCGGGAGGGCCAATGAGCAGTTCTTC. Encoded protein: CASSQATSGRANEQFF.

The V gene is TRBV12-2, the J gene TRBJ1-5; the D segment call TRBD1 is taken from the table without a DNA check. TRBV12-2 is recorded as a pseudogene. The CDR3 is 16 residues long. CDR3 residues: CASRSRPDGSNQPQHF. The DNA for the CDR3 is TGTGCAAGTCGCTCCCGGCCGGATGGAAGCAATCAGCCCCAGCATTTT.

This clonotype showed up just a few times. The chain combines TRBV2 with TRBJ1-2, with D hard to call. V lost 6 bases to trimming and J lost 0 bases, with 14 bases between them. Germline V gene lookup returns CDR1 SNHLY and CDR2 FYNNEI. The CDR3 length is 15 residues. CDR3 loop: CASSPNILPNYGYTF. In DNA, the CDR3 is TGTGCCAGCAGCCCAAACATTCTCCCTAACTATGGCTACACCTTC.

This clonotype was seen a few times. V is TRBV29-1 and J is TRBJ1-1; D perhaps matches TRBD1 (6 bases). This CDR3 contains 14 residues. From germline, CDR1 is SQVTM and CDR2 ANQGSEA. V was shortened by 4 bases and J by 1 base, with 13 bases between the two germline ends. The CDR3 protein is CSVGRGTQNTEAFF. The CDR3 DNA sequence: TGCAGCGTTGGGCGGGGGACACAGAACACTGAAGCTTTCTTT.

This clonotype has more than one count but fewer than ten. The CDR3 DNA follows: TGTGCCAGCAGCCAAGATAAGGGGGGGTATTCACCCCTCCACTTT. It specifies CASSQDKGGYSPLHF. V and J are TRBV4-2 and TRBJ1-6; D is perhaps TRBD1 (6 bases). CDR3 size: 15 residues. The germline V gene encodes CDR1 LGHNA and CDR2 YNFKEQ. V shed 0 bases and J shed 8 bases, with 11 bases lying between them.

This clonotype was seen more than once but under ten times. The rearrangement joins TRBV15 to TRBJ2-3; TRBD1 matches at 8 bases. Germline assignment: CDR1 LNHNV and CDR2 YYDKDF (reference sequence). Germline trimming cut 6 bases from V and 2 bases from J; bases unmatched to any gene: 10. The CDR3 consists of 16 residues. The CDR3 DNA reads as TGTGCCACCAGAGCCGGACAGGGATTCGTCACAGATACGCAGTATTTT. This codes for CATRAGQGFVTDTQYF.

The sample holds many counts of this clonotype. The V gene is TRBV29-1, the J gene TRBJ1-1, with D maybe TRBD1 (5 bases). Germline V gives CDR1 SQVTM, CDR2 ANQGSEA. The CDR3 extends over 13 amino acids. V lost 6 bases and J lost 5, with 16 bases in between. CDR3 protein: CSVPQGSWTEAFF. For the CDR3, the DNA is TGCAGCGTACCCCAGGGCTCGTGGACTGAAGCTTTCTTT.

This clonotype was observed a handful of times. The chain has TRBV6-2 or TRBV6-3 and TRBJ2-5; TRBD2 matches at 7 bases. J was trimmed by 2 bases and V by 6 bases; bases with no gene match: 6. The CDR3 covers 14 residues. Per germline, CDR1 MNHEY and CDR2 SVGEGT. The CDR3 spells CASSRSGMQETQYF. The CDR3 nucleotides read TGTGCCAGCAGCCGAAGCGGGATGCAAGAGACCCAGTACTTC.

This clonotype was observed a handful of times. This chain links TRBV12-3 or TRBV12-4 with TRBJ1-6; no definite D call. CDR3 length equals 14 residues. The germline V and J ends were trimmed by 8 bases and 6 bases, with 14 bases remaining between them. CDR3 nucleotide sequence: TGTGCCAGCCGACCGGGTCTGGGTAATTCACCCCTCCACTTT. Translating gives CASRPGLGNSPLHF.

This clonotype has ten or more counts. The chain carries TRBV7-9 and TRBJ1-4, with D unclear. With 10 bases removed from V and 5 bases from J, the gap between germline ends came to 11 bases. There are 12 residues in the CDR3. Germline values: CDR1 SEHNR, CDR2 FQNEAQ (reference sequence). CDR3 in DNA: TGTGCCACTCGACGGGGAAATGAAAAACTGTTTTTT. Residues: CATRRGNEKLFF.

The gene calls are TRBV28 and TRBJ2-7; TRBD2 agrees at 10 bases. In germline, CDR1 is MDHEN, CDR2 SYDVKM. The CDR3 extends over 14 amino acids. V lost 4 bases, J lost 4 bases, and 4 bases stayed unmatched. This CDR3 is CASSSSSGSYEQYF. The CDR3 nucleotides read TGTGCCAGCAGTTCGTCTAGCGGGAGTTACGAGCAGTACTTC. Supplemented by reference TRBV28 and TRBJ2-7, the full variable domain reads DVKVTQSSRYLVKRTGEKVFLECVQDMDHENMFWYRQDPGLGLRLIYFSYDVKMKEKGDIPEGYSVSREKKERFSLILESASTNQTSMYLCASSSSSGSYEQYFGPGTRLTVT.

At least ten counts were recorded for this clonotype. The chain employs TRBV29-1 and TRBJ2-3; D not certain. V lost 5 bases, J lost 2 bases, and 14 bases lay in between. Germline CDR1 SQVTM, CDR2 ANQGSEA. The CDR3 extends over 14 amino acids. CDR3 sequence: CSVRLGIHTDTQYF. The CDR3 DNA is TGCAGCGTTCGTCTGGGGATTCACACAGATACGCAGTATTTT.

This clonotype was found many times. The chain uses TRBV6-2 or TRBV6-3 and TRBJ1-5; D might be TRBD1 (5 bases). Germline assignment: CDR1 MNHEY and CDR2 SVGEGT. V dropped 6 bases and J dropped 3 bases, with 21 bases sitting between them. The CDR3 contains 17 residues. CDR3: CASSPGTSGRPNQPQHF. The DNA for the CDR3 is TGTGCCAGCAGCCCCGGGACTAGCGGGAGGCCCAATCAGCCCCAGCATTTT.

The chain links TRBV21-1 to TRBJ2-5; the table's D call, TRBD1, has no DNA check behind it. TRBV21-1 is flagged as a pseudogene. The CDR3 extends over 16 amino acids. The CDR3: CASSTCFRNQKETQYF. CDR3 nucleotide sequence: TGTGCCAGCAGCACCTGTTTTAGGAACCAAAAAGAGACCCAGTACTTC.

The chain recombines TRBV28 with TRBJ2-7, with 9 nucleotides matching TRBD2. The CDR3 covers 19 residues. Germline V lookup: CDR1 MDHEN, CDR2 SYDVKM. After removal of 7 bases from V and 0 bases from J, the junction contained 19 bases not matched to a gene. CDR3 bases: TGTGCCAGCAAAACGTACCCCGGCCGGCTAGCGGGGCTCTCCTACGAGCAGTACTTC. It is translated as CASKTYPGRLAGLSYEQYF.

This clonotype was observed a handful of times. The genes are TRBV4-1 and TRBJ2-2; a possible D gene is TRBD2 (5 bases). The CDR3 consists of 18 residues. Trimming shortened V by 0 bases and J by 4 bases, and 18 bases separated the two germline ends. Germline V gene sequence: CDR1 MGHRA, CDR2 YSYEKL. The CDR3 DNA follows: TGCGCCAGCAGCCAAGATCCCTTAGCGAATGCCCCCACCGGGGAGCTGTTTTTT. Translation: CASSQDPLANAPTGELFF.

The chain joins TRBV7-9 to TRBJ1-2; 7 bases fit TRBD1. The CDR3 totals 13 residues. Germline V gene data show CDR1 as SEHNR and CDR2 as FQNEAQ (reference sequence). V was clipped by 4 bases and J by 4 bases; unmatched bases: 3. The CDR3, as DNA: TGTGCCAGCAGCTCAAGGGGGCCCTATGGCTACACCTTC. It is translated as CASSSRGPYGYTF.

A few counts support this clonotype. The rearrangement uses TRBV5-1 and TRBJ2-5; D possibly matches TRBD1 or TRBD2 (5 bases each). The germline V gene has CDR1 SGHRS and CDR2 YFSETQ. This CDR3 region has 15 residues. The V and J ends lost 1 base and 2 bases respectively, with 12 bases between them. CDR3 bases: TGCGCCAGCAGCTTGAGAGGGGTGGTTCAAGAGACCCAGTACTTC. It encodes CASSLRGVVQETQYF.

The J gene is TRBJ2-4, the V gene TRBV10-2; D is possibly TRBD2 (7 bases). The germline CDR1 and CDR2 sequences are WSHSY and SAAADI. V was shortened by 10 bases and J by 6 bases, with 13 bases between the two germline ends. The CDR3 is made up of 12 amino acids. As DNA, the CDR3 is TGCGCCACCGGGGGGCCGGGAAACATTCAGTACTTC. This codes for CATGGPGNIQYF.